This T cell receptor beta chain was recovered during a study of control samples from healthy donors and cancer patients. TCRdb keeps only in-frame clones here, not all; method: immunoSEQ multiplex PCR. The table has under 200,000 clones, 90% to 95% seen once. The CDR3 sequence is 19 residues long. The sequence was obtained from a middle-aged woman in good health. The rearrangement links TRBV21-1 to TRBJ1-6; the table's D call of TRBD1 was not tested on the DNA. TRBV21-1 constitutes a pseudogene. The specimen sequenced was blood. The CDR3 reads CASSKVVPRAHSYNSPLHF. The CDR3 nucleotides are TGTGCCAGCAGCAAAGTAGTTCCCAGGGCACACTCCTATAATTCACCCCTCCACTTT.